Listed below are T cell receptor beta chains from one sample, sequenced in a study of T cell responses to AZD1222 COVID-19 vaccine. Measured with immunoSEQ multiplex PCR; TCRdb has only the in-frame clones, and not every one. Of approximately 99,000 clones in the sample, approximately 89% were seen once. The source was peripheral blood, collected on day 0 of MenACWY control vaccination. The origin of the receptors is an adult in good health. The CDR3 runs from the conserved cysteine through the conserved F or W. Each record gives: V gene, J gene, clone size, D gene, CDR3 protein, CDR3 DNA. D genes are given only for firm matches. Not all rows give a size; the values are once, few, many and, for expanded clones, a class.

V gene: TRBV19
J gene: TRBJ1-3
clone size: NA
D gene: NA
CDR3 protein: CASSMTASGNTIYF
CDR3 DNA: TGTGCCAGTAGTATGACGGCCTCTGGAAACACCATATATTTT

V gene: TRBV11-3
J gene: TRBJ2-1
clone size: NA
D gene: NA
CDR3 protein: CASSSGPGRNEQFF
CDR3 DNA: TGTGCCAGCAGCTCCGGGCCGGGCCGGAATGAGCAGTTCTTC

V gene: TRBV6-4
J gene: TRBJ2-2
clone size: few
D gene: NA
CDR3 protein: CASSDSGGTGELFF
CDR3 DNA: TGTGCCAGCAGTGACTCGGGGGGCACCGGGGAGCTGTTTTTT

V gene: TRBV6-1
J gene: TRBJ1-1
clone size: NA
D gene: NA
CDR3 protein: CASSGQGRGPNTEAFF
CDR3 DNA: TGTGCCAGCAGTGGTCAGGGTAGAGGGCCGAACACTGAAGCTTTCTTT

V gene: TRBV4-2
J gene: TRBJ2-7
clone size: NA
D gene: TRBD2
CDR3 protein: CASGTSGASYEQYF
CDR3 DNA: TGTGCCAGCGGGACTAGCGGTGCCTCCTACGAGCAGTACTTC

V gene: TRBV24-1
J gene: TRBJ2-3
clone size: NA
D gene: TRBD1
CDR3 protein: CATSEGGQGPTDTQYF
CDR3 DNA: TGTGCCACCAGTGAAGGAGGACAGGGCCCCACAGATACGCAGTATTTT

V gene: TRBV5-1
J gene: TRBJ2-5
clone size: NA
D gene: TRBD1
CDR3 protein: CASSFRWTGGSQETQYF
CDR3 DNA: TGCGCCAGCAGCTTTAGGTGGACAGGGGGCTCCCAAGAGACCCAGTACTTC

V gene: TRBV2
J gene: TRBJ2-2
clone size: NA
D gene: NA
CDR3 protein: CASSEGFRYTGELFF
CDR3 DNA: TGTGCCAGCAGTGAAGGATTTCGCTACACCGGGGAGCTGTTTTTT

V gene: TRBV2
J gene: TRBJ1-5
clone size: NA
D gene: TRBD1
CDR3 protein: CASSRTGYNQPQHF
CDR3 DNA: TGTGCCAGCAGTCGGACAGGATACAATCAGCCCCAGCATTTT

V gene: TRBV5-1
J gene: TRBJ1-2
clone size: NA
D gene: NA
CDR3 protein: CASSLSGGDYGYTF
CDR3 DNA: TGCGCCAGCAGCTTGTCGGGGGGCGACTATGGCTACACCTTC

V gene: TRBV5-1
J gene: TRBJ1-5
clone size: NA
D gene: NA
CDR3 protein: CASSLDGGQPQHF
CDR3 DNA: TGCGCCAGCAGCTTGGACGGCGGTCAGCCCCAGCATTTT

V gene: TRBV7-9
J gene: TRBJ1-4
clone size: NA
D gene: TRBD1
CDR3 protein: CASSSGQGANEKLFF
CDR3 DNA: TGTGCCAGCAGCTCCGGACAGGGCGCAAATGAAAAACTGTTTTTT

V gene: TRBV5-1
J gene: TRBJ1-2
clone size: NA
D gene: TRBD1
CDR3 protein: CASSLGDRGHGYTF
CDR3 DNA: TGCGCCAGCAGCTTGGGCGACAGGGGCCATGGCTACACCTTC

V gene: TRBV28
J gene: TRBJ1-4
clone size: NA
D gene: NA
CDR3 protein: CASSPYRAGGEKLFF
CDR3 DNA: TGTGCCAGCAGTCCATACAGGGCCGGAGGAGAAAAACTGTTTTTT

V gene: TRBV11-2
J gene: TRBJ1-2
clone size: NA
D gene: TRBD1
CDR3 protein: CASSAGQGNYGYTF
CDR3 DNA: TGTGCCAGCAGCGCGGGACAGGGGAACTATGGCTACACCTTC

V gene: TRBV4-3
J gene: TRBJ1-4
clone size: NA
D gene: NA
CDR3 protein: CASSQDGWPVNEKLFF
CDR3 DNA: TGCGCCAGCAGCCAAGACGGTTGGCCGGTGAATGAAAAACTGTTTTTT

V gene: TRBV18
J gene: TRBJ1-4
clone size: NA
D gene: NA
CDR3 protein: CASSPLGLTYGEKLFF
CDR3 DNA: TGTGCCAGCTCACCACTTGGGCTAACTTACGGGGAAAAACTGTTTTTT

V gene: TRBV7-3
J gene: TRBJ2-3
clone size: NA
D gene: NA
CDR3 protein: CASSPGTVRTDTQYF
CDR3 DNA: TGTGCCAGCAGCCCCGGGACGGTTCGCACAGATACGCAGTATTTT

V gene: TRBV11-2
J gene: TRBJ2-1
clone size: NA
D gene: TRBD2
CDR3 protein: CASSLTAGDNEQFF
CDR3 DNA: TGTGCCAGCAGCTTAACCGCGGGGGACAATGAGCAGTTCTTC

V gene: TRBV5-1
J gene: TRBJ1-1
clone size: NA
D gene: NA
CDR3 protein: CASSSGTPPEAFF
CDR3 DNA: TGCGCCAGCAGCTCCGGGACTCCACCTGAAGCTTTCTTT

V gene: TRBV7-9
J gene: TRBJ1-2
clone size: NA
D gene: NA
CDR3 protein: CASSFDRGVNGYTF
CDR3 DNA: TGTGCCAGCAGCTTTGACAGAGGAGTTAATGGCTACACCTTC

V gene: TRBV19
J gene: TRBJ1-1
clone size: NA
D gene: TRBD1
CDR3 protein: CASTDLQGGTEAFF
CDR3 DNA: TGTGCCAGTACCGACCTACAGGGGGGGACTGAAGCTTTCTTT

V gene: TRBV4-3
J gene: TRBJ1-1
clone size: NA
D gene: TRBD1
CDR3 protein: CASSRDRGGTEAFF
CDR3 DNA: TGCGCCAGCAGCCGGGACAGGGGGGGGACTGAAGCTTTCTTT

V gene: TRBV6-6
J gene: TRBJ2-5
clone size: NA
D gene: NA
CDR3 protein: CASSYELRETQYF
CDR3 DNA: TGTGCCAGCAGTTACGAGCTCAGGGAGACCCAGTACTTC

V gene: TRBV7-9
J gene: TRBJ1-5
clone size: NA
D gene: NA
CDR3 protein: CASSRDLNQPQHF
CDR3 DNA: TGTGCCAGCAGCCGAGATCTAAATCAGCCCCAGCATTTT

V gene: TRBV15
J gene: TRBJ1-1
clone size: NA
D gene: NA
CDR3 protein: CATSRGHPNTEAFF
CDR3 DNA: TGTGCCACCAGCAGAGGACATCCAAACACTGAAGCTTTCTTT